Listed below are T cell receptor beta chains from one sample, sequenced in a study of control samples from healthy donors and cancer patients. Sequenced by immunoSEQ multiplex PCR; TCRdb stores in-frame clones only, minus some. The table has over 100,000 clones, around nine tenths seen once. Material: blood. The receptors were sampled from a woman aged 45 to 65 in good health. The CDR3 runs from the conserved cysteine through the conserved F or W.

v_gene	j_gene	CDR3aa
TRBV7-9	TRBJ1-2	CASSLTGSIYGYTF
TRBV6-5	TRBJ1-4	CASSANRARGEKLFF
TRBV5-6	TRBJ1-4	CASSLSTGTPVKKLFF
TRBV11-2	TRBJ2-1	CASSLGPPGRGQFF
TRBV7-9	TRBJ2-1	CASSQGLVEFF
TRBV6-5	TRBJ2-5	CASSYTSLWPQETQYF
TRBV19	TRBJ1-4	CASIGGRRPIGKLFF
TRBV9	TRBJ1-3	CASSPALVISGNTIYF
TRBV6-5	TRBJ1-2	CASSYSRDFNYGYTF
TRBV6-5	TRBJ2-3	CASSRLAGTDTQYF
TRBV12-3/TRBV12-4	TRBJ1-2	CASSSTQYYGYTF
TRBV18	TRBJ2-2	CASSPQGGGYTGELFF
TRBV10-3	TRBJ2-1	CAISESPASGLSLRQFF
TRBV18	TRBJ1-1	CASSPQGWYGEAFF
TRBV5-1	TRBJ2-5	CASSLGTTDSSETQYF
TRBV24-1	TRBJ2-1	CATSEGSQSHQFF
TRBV4-2	TRBJ2-6	CASSQAASGTSGANVLTF
TRBV5-1	TRBJ1-2	CASSFVPTYGYTF
TRBV4-3	TRBJ2-5	CASSQVLAGGGLPQETQYF
TRBV24-1	TRBJ2-1	CATSDLAAGMDEQFF
TRBV3-1/TRBV3-2	TRBJ1-4	CASSPPGVTNEKLFF
TRBV10-2	TRBJ2-3	CASSTGLAGGRASTDTQYF
TRBV5-1	TRBJ2-1	CASSLEGLYNEQFF
TRBV5-1	TRBJ2-1	CASSLGLRGAYEQFF
TRBV11-2	TRBJ2-4	CASSPRFGQGAKNIQYF
TRBV11-3	TRBJ2-1	CASSLDRIGSEHNEQFF
TRBV6-4	TRBJ2-3	CASSGTSGGRGTDTQYF
TRBV7-3	TRBJ2-6	CASRPAGANVLTF
TRBV11-3	TRBJ2-4	CASSSSQGGNIQYF
TRBV12-3/TRBV12-4	TRBJ2-5	CASSSPQETQYF
TRBV18	TRBJ2-5	CASSPPQIQETQYF
TRBV2	TRBJ2-2	CASRVNTGELFF
TRBV2	TRBJ1-5	CASTTPKDRANQPQHF
TRBV13	TRBJ2-2	CASSLGPLGELVRGELFF
TRBV5-6	TRBJ2-5	CASSWQPPGLAVYQETQYF
TRBV28	TRBJ1-2	CASKVGPPASGYGYTF
TRBV2	TRBJ1-1	CASRGKGMNTEAFF
TRBV4-1	TRBJ2-1	CASSQGGGGYNEQFF
TRBV5-6	TRBJ2-3	CASSLPGLDTDTQYF
TRBV6-5	TRBJ1-2	CASSQISTSSYGYTF
TRBV2	TRBJ1-2	CASTGQGVILEGYTF
TRBV24-1	TRBJ1-4	CATSDSRQGLTNEKLFF
TRBV27	TRBJ2-3	CASSGAIDTQYF
TRBV5-1	TRBJ1-1	CASSPEILENAEAFF
TRBV2	TRBJ1-2	CASSEHTNYGYTF
TRBV5-1	TRBJ2-2	CASSLRQGKNTGELFF
TRBV19	TRBJ1-1	CASKDRDSTEAFF
TRBV9	TRBJ2-5	CASSVEGPETQYF
TRBV30	TRBJ1-5	CAWRGQNSNQPQHF